Listed below are T cell receptor beta chains from one sample, sequenced in a study of cytomegalovirus exposure and HLA in healthy donors. Sequenced by immunoSEQ multiplex PCR; TCRdb stores in-frame clones only, minus some. Recorded for this sample: tens of thousands of clones. Sequenced material: PBMCs. The receptors were gathered from a boy between 10 and 17 years old in good health and CMV-seronegative. The CDR3 runs from the conserved cysteine through the conserved F or W. The D gene is left open where the match is weak.

v_gene: TRBV6-5; d_gene: -; j_gene: TRBJ1-6; CDR3nt: TGTGCCAGCAGTCGTGAGCGGGGCACCCTCCACTTT; CDR3aa: CASSRERGTLHF
v_gene: TRBV6-5; d_gene: TRBD1; j_gene: TRBJ2-7; CDR3nt: TGTGCCAGCAGTTACTTAGGGACAGGGAACACCTACGAGCAGTACTTC; CDR3aa: CASSYLGTGNTYEQYF
v_gene: TRBV30; d_gene: TRBD1; j_gene: TRBJ1-2; CDR3nt: TGTGCCGGACTGTACAGGGGAGGTAACTATGGCTACACCTTC; CDR3aa: CAGLYRGGNYGYTF
v_gene: TRBV7-6; d_gene: -; j_gene: TRBJ2-7; CDR3nt: TGTGCCAGCAGCTTAGGTTTCGGGGAATGGTCGGGAGAGCAGTACTTC; CDR3aa: CASSLGFGEWSGEQYF
v_gene: TRBV6-6; d_gene: -; j_gene: TRBJ1-1; CDR3nt: TGTGCCAGCAGTTACTCGACAGAAAACACTGAAGCTTTCTTT; CDR3aa: CASSYSTENTEAFF
v_gene: TRBV4-1; d_gene: TRBD1; j_gene: TRBJ2-7; CDR3nt: TGCGCCAGCAGCCCGAAGGGGACAGGCGGTACCTACGAGCAGTACTTC; CDR3aa: CASSPKGTGGTYEQYF
v_gene: TRBV10-3; d_gene: TRBD1; j_gene: TRBJ1-5; CDR3nt: TGTGCCATCAGTGAGTCATTTCAGGGACAGGGGGAACGCCAGCCCCAGCATTTT; CDR3aa: CAISESFQGQGERQPQHF
v_gene: TRBV9; d_gene: -; j_gene: TRBJ2-2; CDR3nt: TGTGCCAGCAGCGTTCAGGGGCCGGGGGGGGAGCTGTTTTTT; CDR3aa: CASSVQGPGGELFF
v_gene: TRBV5-1; d_gene: -; j_gene: TRBJ2-7; CDR3nt: TGCGCCAGCAGCTTACAGGGAGACTACGAGCAGTACTTC; CDR3aa: CASSLQGDYEQYF
v_gene: TRBV7-2; d_gene: -; j_gene: TRBJ2-3; CDR3nt: TGTGCCAGCAGCTTATACACAGATACGCAGTATTTT; CDR3aa: CASSLYTDTQYF
v_gene: TRBV18; d_gene: -; j_gene: TRBJ2-2; CDR3nt: TGTGCCAGCTCACTCCCGACAGGAGGAGGCGACACCGGGGAGCTGTTTTTT; CDR3aa: CASSLPTGGGDTGELFF
v_gene: TRBV25-1; d_gene: TRBD1; j_gene: TRBJ2-1; CDR3nt: TGTGCCAGCAGTGACCCGGGACAGGGGAACGATGAGCAGTTCTTC; CDR3aa: CASSDPGQGNDEQFF
v_gene: TRBV11-3; d_gene: TRBD2; j_gene: TRBJ2-7; CDR3nt: TGTGCCAGCAGCCGCCCCGGGACTAGTACAACGGAGCAGTACTTC; CDR3aa: CASSRPGTSTTEQYF
v_gene: TRBV12-5; d_gene: TRBD2; j_gene: TRBJ2-2; CDR3nt: TGTGCTAGTGGTGCCCTAGCGGGGGGGCCCGCCGGGGAGCTGTTTTTT; CDR3aa: CASGALAGGPAGELFF
v_gene: TRBV7-9; d_gene: TRBD2; j_gene: TRBJ2-1; CDR3nt: TGTGCCAGCAGCTTGACTAGCGGGAGGGGAAATGAGCAGTTCTTC; CDR3aa: CASSLTSGRGNEQFF
v_gene: TRBV13; d_gene: -; j_gene: TRBJ1-3; CDR3nt: TGTGCCAGCAGCCTTGACAGGCACTCTGGAAACACCATATATTTT; CDR3aa: CASSLDRHSGNTIYF